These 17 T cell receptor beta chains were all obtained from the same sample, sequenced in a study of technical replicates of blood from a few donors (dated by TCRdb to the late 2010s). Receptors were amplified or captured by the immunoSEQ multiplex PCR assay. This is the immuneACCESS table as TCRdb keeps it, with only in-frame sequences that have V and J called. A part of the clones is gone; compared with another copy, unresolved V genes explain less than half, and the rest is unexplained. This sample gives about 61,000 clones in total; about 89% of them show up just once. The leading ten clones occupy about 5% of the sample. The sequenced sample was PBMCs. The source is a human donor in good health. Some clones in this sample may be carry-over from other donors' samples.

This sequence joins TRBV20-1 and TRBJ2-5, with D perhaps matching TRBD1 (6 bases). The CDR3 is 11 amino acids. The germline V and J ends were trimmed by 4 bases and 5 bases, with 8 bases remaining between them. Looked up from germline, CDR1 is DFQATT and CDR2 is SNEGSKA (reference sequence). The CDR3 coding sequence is TGCAGTGCTAACGACAGGGAGACCCAGTACTTC. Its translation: CSANDRETQYF.

In nucleotides, the CDR3 is TGTGCCAGCAGTGAAAGGGGACTAAATGGCGGCTACACCTTC. Protein sequence: CASSERGLNGGYTF. The V call is TRBV6-1, the J call TRBJ1-2, with D possibly being TRBD1 (5 bases). CDR3 length: 14 residues. Germline loops: CDR1 MNHNS, CDR2 SASEGT. Trimming left V 2 bases short and J 8 bases short, with 15 bases between.

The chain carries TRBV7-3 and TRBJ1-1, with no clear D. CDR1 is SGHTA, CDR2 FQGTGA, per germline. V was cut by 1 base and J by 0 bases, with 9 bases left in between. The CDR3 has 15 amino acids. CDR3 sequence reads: CASSLMAEVNTEAFF. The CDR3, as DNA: TGTGCCAGCAGCTTAATGGCAGAAGTGAACACTGAAGCTTTCTTT. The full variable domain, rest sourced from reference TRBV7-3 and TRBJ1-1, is GAGVSQTPSNKVTEKGKYVELRCDPISGHTALYWYRQSLGQGPEFLIYFQGTGAADDSGLPNDRFFAVRPEGSVSTLKIQRTERGDSAVYLCASSLMAEVNTEAFFGQGTRLTVV.

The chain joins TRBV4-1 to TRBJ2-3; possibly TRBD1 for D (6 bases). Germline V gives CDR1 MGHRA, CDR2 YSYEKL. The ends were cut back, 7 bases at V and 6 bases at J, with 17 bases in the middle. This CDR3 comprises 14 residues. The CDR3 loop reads CASTTGQLNDTQYF. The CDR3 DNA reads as TGCGCCAGCACCACAGGACAGTTAAATGATACGCAGTATTTT.

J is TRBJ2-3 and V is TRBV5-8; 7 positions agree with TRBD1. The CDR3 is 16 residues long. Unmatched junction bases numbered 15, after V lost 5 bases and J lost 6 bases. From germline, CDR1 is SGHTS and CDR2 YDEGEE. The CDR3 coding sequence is TGTGCCAGCAGTTCAGGGACAGAAATTCGCGTGGATACGCAGTATTTT. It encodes CASSSGTEIRVDTQYF.

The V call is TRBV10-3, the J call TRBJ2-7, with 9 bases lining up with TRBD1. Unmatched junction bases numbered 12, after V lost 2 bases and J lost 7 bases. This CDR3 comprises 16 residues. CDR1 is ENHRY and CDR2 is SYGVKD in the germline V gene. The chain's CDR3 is CAISEREDRGSREQYF. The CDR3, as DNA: TGTGCCATCAGTGAGAGGGAGGACAGGGGTTCGAGAGAGCAGTACTTC.

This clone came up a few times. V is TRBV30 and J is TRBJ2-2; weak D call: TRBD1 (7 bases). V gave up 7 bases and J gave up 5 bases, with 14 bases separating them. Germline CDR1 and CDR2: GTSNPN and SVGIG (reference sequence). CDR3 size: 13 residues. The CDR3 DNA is TGTGCCTTTGAGGCAGGGGGGACCGGGGAGCTGTTTTTT. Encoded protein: CAFEAGGTGELFF.

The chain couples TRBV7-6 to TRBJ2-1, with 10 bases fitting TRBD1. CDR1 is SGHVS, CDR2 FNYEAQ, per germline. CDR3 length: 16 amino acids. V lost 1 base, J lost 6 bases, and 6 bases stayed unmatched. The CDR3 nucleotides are TGTGCCAGCAGCTTAGATTCGGGGACAGGGGTCAATGAGCAGTTCTTC. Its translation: CASSLDSGTGVNEQFF.

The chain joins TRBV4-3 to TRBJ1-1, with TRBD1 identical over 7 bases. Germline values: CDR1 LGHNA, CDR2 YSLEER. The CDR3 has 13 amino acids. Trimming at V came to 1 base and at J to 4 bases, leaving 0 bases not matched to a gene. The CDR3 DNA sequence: TGCGCCAGCAGCCAAGGACAGGGCACTGAAGCTTTCTTT. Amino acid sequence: CASSQGQGTEAFF.

The CDR3 bases are TGTGCCAGCAGTGAAGGACAGAGCTCCGGAGAGACCCAGTACTTC. Its translation: CASSEGQSSGETQYF. J is TRBJ2-5 and V is TRBV2; D is possibly TRBD1 (5 bases). The CDR3 spans 15 residues. V was clipped by 1 base and J by 4 bases, with 13 bases between them. CDR1 and CDR2 from the germline V gene are SNHLY and FYNNEI.

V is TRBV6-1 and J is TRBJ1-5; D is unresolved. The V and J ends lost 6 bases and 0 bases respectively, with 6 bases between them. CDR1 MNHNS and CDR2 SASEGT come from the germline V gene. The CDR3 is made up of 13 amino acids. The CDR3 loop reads CASRYSSNQPQHF. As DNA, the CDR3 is TGTGCCAGCAGGTACAGTAGCAATCAGCCCCAGCATTTT.

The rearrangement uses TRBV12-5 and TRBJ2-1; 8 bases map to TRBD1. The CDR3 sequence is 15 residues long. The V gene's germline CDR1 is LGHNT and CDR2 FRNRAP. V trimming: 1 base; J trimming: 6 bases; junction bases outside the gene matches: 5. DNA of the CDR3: TGTGCTAGTGGTTTGGGGACAGGGACCGGCAATGAGCAGTTCTTC. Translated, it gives CASGLGTGTGNEQFF.

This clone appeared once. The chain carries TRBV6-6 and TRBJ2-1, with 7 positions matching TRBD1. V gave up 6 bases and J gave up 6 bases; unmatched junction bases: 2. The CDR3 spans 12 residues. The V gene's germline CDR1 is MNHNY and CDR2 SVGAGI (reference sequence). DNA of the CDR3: TGTGCCAGCAGCAGGGACAGCAATGAGCAGTTCTTC. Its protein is CASSRDSNEQFF.

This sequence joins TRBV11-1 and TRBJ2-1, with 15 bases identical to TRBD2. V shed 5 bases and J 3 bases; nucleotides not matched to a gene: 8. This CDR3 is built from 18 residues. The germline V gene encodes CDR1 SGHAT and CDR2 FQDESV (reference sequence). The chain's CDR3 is CASSMGLAGGIGYNEQFF. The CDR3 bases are TGTGCCAGCAGCATGGGACTAGCGGGAGGTATAGGCTACAATGAGCAGTTCTTC.

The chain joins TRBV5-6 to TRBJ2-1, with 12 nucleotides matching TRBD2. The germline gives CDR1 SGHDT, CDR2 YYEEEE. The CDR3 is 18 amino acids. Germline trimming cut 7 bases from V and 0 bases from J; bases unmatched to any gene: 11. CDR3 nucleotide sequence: TGTGCCAGCTCTCGTAGGACTAGCGGGATAGTCTCCTACAATGAGCAGTTCTTC. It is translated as CASSRRTSGIVSYNEQFF.

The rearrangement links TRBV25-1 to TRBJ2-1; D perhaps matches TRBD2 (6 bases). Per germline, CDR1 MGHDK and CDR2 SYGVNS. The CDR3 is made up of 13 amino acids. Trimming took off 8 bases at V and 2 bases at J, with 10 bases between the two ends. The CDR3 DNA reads TGTGCCAGCCGGGACTCGACCTACAATGAGCAGTTCTTC. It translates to CASRDSTYNEQFF. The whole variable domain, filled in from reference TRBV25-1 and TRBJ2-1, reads EADIYQTPRYLVIGTGKKITLECSQTMGHDKMYWYQQDPGMELHLIHYSYGVNSTEKGDLSSESTVSRIRTEHFPLTLESARPSHTSQYLCASRDSTYNEQFFGPGTRLTVL.

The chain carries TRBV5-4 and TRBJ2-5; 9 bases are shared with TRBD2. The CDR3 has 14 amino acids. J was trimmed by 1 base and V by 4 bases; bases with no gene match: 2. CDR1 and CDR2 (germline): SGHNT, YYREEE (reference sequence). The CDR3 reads CASSPTSGQETQYF. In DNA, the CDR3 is TGTGCCAGCAGCCCGACTAGCGGCCAAGAGACCCAGTACTTC.